The 2 T cell receptor beta chains below were found in one sample sequenced in a study of early T cells in non-severe SARS-CoV-2 infection. Using its own MiXCR run on the 5' RACE reads, TCRdb lists one record per CDR3 protein. The sample lists just over 25,000 distinct CDR3 sequences, about 4% seen once, with about a tenth in the top ten. Sequences were obtained from whole blood. These TCRs come from an adult who was a healthcare worker with PCR-confirmed SARS-CoV-2 infection or an uninfected control (not recorded which).

This clonotype was recorded many times. This chain connects TRBV7-9 to TRBJ2-1; 10 bases line up with TRBD2. V trimming: 5 bases; J trimming: 9 bases; junction bases outside the gene matches: 10. CDR1 is SEHNR and CDR2 is FQNEAQ in the germline V gene (reference sequence). This CDR3 comprises 15 residues. CDR3 bases: TGTGCCAGCAGCCCCCGGCTAGCGGGAGTGGTTGAGCAGTTCTTC. Translated: CASSPRLAGVVEQFF. Full variable domain (rest looked up from reference TRBV7-9 and TRBJ2-1): DTGVSQNPRHKITKRGQNVTFRCDPISEHNRLYWYRQTLGQGPEFLTYFQNEAQLEKSRLLSDRFSAERPKGSFSTLEIQRTEQGDSAMYLCASSPRLAGVVEQFFGPGTRLTVL.

There are a few counts of this clonotype. This chain joins TRBV6-5 and TRBJ2-5, with 8 nucleotides matching TRBD1. This CDR3 comprises 14 residues. Per germline, CDR1 MNHEY and CDR2 SVGAGI. Trimming took 4 bases from V and 4 from J; bases not matched to a gene: 5. CDR3 in DNA: TGTGCCAGCAGTTCCAGGGGGCGTCCAGAGACCCAGTACTTC. Its translation is CASSSRGRPETQYF.